This T cell receptor beta chain was captured by sequencing in a study of siplizumab effects on memory and regulatory T cells. Regarding the study as a whole: The diversity of naive T cells seemed greater than that of memory cells, and their alloresponse contribution seemed major. Where siplizumab was present, mappable alloreactive CD4+ clones averaged approximately 66% Treg-derived, compared with 26.9% in controls.

Germline V gene sequence: CDR1 LNHNV, CDR2 YYDKDF (reference sequence). This CDR3 region has 13 residues. V shed 3 bases and J shed 4 bases, with 9 bases lying between them. Assays covered around 10^5 TCR templates per sample. Libraries were prepared by immunoSEQ multiplex PCR; TCRdb keeps only in-frame clonotypes and omits some of them. The sample has 85,000 to 130,000 clones, about 94% seen once. A remark on this clone: The antigen is undetermined.

The chain employs TRBV15 and TRBJ2-5, with no clear D. This clonotype was obtained from a human donor in good health. The sample comprised Tregs sorted from blood. For the CDR3, the DNA is TGTGCCACCAGCAGGGGGTTCTCAGAGACCCAGTACTTC. Its protein product is CATSRGFSETQYF.